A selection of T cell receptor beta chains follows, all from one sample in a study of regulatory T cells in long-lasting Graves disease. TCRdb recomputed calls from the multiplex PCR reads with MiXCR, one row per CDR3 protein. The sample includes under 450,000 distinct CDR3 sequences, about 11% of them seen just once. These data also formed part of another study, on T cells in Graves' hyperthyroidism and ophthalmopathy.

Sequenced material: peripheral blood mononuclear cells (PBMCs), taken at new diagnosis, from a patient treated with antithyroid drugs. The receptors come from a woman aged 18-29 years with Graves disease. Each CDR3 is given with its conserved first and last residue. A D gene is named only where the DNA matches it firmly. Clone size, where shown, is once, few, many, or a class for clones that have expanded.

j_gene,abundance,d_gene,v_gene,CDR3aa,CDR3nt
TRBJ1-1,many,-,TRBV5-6,CASTPPNRDGTEAFF,TGTGCCAGCACCCCCCCTAACAGGGACGGAACTGAAGCTTTCTTT
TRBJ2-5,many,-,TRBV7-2,CASSPEGRETQYF,TGTGCCAGCAGCCCCGAAGGTCGAGAGACCCAGTACTTC
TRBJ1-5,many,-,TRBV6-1,CASTGSPYQPQHF,TGTGCCAGCACGGGGTCACCTTATCAGCCCCAGCATTTT
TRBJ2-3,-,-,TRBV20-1,CSARENTDTQYF,TGCAGTGCTAGAGAGAACACAGATACGCAGTATTTT
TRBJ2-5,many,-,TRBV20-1,CSANRAGLQETQYF,TGCAGTGCTAATCGCGCGGGACTGCAAGAGACCCAGTACTTC
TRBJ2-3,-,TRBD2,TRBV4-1,CASSKSPRRGGTDTQYF,TGCGCCAGCAGTAAAAGCCCGCGACGGGGGGGCACAGATACGCAGTATTTT
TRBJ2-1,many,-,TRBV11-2,CASSLAPRVTPYNEQFF,TGTGCCAGCAGCTTAGCGCCGAGAGTGACCCCCTACAATGAGCAGTTCTTC
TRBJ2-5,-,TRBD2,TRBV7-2,CASSLKAGGETQYF,TGTGCCAGCAGCTTAAAAGCGGGGGGAGAGACCCAGTACTTC
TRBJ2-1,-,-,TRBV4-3,CASSQNIPPPGHKYNEQFF,TGCGCCAGCAGCCAGAACATCCCCCCACCGGGACACAAATACAATGAGCAGTTCTTC
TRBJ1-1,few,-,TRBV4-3,CASSQVADTRNTEAFF,TGCGCCAGCAGCCAAGTTGCCGACACCCGGAACACTGAAGCTTTCTTT
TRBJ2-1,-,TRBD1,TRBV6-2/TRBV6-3,CASSYETGGGGSYNEQFF,TGTGCCAGCAGTTACGAGACAGGGGGCGGGGGCTCCTACAATGAGCAGTTCTTC
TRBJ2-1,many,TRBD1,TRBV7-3,CASSLLRTGKNEQFF,TGTGCCAGCAGCTTGCTAAGGACAGGTAAAAATGAGCAGTTCTTC
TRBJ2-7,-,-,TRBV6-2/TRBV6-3,CASSRTYEQYF,TGTGCCAGCAGCCGAACCTACGAGCAGTACTTC
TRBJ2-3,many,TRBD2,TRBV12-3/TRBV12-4,CASSLYGLAVDTQYF,TGTGCCAGCAGTTTATATGGACTAGCCGTCGATACGCAGTATTTT
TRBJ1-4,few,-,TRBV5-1,CASSLGPWGSTEKLFF,TGCGCCAGCAGCTTGGGACCCTGGGGATCGACGGAAAAACTGTTTTTT
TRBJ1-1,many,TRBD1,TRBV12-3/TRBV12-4,CASSYRGNTEAFF,TGTGCCAGCAGTTACAGGGGTAACACTGAAGCTTTCTTT
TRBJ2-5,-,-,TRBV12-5,CASGLRGAWETQYF,TGTGCTAGTGGTTTGCGGGGGGCCTGGGAGACCCAGTACTTC
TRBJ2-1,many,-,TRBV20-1,CSARDRGVSSYNEQFF,TGCAGTGCTAGAGATCGAGGCGTTAGCTCCTACAATGAGCAGTTCTTC
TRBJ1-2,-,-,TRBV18,CASSPYNRVGYTF,TGTGCCAGCTCACCGTATAACAGAGTGGGCTACACCTTC
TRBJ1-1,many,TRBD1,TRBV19,CASERQGPYMNTEAFF,TGTGCCAGTGAAAGACAGGGGCCGTACATGAACACTGAAGCTTTCTTT
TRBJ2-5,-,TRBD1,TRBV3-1,CASSQAGGSQETQYF,TGTGCCAGCAGCCAAGCAGGGGGATCCCAAGAGACCCAGTACTTC
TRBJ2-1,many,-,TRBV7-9,CASSLLHRDEQFF,TGTGCCAGCAGCTTACTACACCGGGATGAGCAGTTCTTC
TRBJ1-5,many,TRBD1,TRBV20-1,CSAREWKGQGFQPQHF,TGCAGTGCTAGAGAGTGGAAGGGACAGGGGTTTCAGCCCCAGCATTTT
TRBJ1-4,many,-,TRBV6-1,CASSEQGLVVWKLFF,TGTGCCAGCAGCGAACAGGGTCTCGTGGTTTGGAAACTGTTTTTT
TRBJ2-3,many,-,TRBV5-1,CASRFLTSWASTDTQYF,TGCGCCAGCAGGTTCCTTACTTCTTGGGCATCCACAGATACGCAGTATTTT
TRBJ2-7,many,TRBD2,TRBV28,CASSFDPGGSSYEQYF,TGTGCCAGCAGTTTCGACCCGGGAGGGAGCTCCTACGAGCAGTACTTC